This T cell receptor beta chain was captured by sequencing in a study of cytomegalovirus exposure and HLA in healthy donors. Points from the study as a whole: Researchers catalogued approximately 160 TCR beta chains as cytomegalovirus-associated.

V lost 1 base, J lost 4 bases, and 20 bases lay in between. Germline assignment: CDR1 SEHNR and CDR2 FQNEAQ (reference sequence). The CDR3 has 19 amino acids. 60 Vbeta and 13 Jbeta primers were used in PCR. Generated by immunoSEQ multiplex PCR, the TCRdb table keeps only in-frame clones and is missing some. The sample carries approximately 130,000 clones, roughly four fifths recorded once. These donors, healthy bone marrow donors, were studied. While unrecorded immune exposures were likely, the donors were nominally healthy when sampled. With regard to this clone: The antigen is not known.

The TCR originated in a woman in her 40s in good health and CMV-seropositive. This chain uses TRBV7-9 with TRBJ2-6; possibly TRBD2 for D (6 bases). The sample was PBMCs. The CDR3 DNA follows: TGTGCCAGCAGCTTAGTCGGGGCTAGCGTGGTAGAAGGGGCCAACGTCCTGACTTTC. This codes for CASSLVGASVVEGANVLTF.